A selection of T cell receptor beta chains follows, all from one sample in a study. TCRdb redid the calling of the 5' RACE reads with MiXCR, one entry per CDR3 protein. This sample yields around 57,000 distinct CDR3 sequences, of which around 26% are seen a single time; roughly 3% belongs to the top ten. The specimen was tumor-infiltrating memory CD4+ T cells sorted from the breast tumor. These receptors were taken from a female donor with breast cancer. Both conserved end residues are part of each CDR3. The D gene is left open where the match is weak. Not every row has a clone size; where given, it reads once, few, many or a size class.

clone_size d_call j_call v_call cdr3_nt cdr3_aa
many TRBD2 TRBJ2-5 TRBV20-1 TGCAGTGCTAGAGAGGGGGTAGCGGGAGCGGGGGAGACCCAGTACTTC CSAREGVAGAGETQYF
- - TRBJ1-5 TRBV5-6 TGTGCCAGCAGCCCCCACCACCGGGGTGGCAATCAGCCCCAGCATTTT CASSPHHRGGNQPQHF
- - TRBJ2-7 TRBV6-2/TRBV6-3 TGTGCCAGCATTGACGGTTCGTTCTACGAGCAGTACTTC CASIDGSFYEQYF
- TRBD1 TRBJ1-2 TRBV12-3/TRBV12-4 TGTGCCAGCAGCCTAGGATCGACAGGGAATGGCTACACCTTC CASSLGSTGNGYTF
- - TRBJ1-5 TRBV3-1 TGTGCCAGCAGCCAAGACGGAGGCGGGCCCCAGCATTTT CASSQDGGGPQHF
- TRBD2 TRBJ2-1 TRBV7-8 TGTGCCAGCAGCCACAAGCGGGACTCCTACAATGAGCAGTTCTTC CASSHKRDSYNEQFF
- TRBD2 TRBJ2-3 TRBV28 TGTGCCAGCAGTTTAGGGGGGGACACAGATACGCAGTATTTT CASSLGGDTDTQYF
- - TRBJ2-1 TRBV6-6 TGTGCCAGCAGTCACAGTAGGGAGCAGTTCTTC CASSHSREQFF
- - TRBJ1-2 TRBV6-5 TGTGCCAGCAGGACCGGGTCCCTGGCGGGCTACACCTTC CASRTGSLAGYTF
- TRBD2 TRBJ2-3 TRBV5-1 TGCGCCAGCCGCCTGGGGGGGGTCGCAGATACGCAGTATTTT CASRLGGVADTQYF
- - TRBJ2-7 TRBV7-2 TGTGCCAGCAGCTTGGGCCGACAGTCCTACGAGCAGTACTTC CASSLGRQSYEQYF
- TRBD2 TRBJ2-5 TRBV6-5 TGTGCCAGCAGTACGACTAGCGGAAACCAAGAGACCCAGTACTTC CASSTTSGNQETQYF
few - TRBJ2-1 TRBV5-1 TGCGCCAGCAGCGCCGGAGGGCGCAATGAGCAGTTCTTC CASSAGGRNEQFF
many - TRBJ2-4 TRBV29-1 TGCAGCGTTGTTTCTAACAGTAAAAACATTCAGTACTTC CSVVSNSKNIQYF
few - TRBJ2-3 TRBV9 TGTGCCAGCAGCGTTTCCGGGCAGGCCTATAACACAGATACGCAGTATTTT CASSVSGQAYNTDTQYF
- - TRBJ2-7 TRBV20-1 TGCAGTGCTAGTGTGCCCCTGGGGGGCTCCTACGAGCAGTACTTC CSASVPLGGSYEQYF
- TRBD2 TRBJ2-1 TRBV5-1 TGCGCCAGCAGCTCGACCAGACTAGCGGGAGTTACCAATGAGCAGTTCTTC CASSSTRLAGVTNEQFF
few - TRBJ1-3 TRBV12-3/TRBV12-4 TGTGCCAGCAGTTTAGCGGGTCTTGGGGGAAACACCATATATTTT CASSLAGLGGNTIYF
- - TRBJ2-1 TRBV7-1 TGTGCCAGCAGCTACTCATGGGGGGCTTTTTACAATGAGCAGTTCTTC CASSYSWGAFYNEQFF
many TRBD1 TRBJ1-3 TRBV5-1 TGCGCCAGCAGCGGAAGACAGGGGGACACCATATATTTT CASSGRQGDTIYF
- TRBD1 TRBJ2-2 TRBV19 TGTGCCAGTAAGGGATCACAGGGGGCGGAAACCGGGGAGCTGTTTTTT CASKGSQGAETGELFF
- - TRBJ2-7 TRBV12-3/TRBV12-4 TGTGCCAGCAGTTCTCCGTTCCACGAGCAGTACTTC CASSSPFHEQYF
few - TRBJ2-3 TRBV4-3 TGCGCCAGCAGCATAGGAGGGGAAAGCACAGATACGCAGTATTTT CASSIGGESTDTQYF
- - TRBJ2-5 TRBV20-1 TGCAGTGGAGAGGGACGCTATGAGACCCAGTACTTC CSGEGRYETQYF
- - TRBJ1-2 TRBV2 TGTGCCAGCACCCAGACGAGGACTTTTAACTATGGCTACACCTTC CASTQTRTFNYGYTF
- - TRBJ1-2 TRBV5-1 TGCGCCAGCAGCTTGGCCCCCCTGGGGCAGTCTGGCTACACCTTC CASSLAPLGQSGYTF
few - TRBJ2-5 TRBV5-1 TGCGCCAGCGCCCGGACAGTTCAAGAGACCCAGTACTTC CASARTVQETQYF
many - TRBJ1-2 TRBV7-2 TGTGCCAGCAGCTCGGAACCGGCGGCCACTAACTATGGCTACACCTTC CASSSEPAATNYGYTF
- - TRBJ2-6 TRBV7-9 TGTGCCAGCAGCTTTTCACAGACAGGGGCCAACGTCCTGACTTTC CASSFSQTGANVLTF
few - TRBJ2-5 TRBV20-1 TGCAGTGCTAGCTACGGGGGCGTTGAGACCCAGTACTTC CSASYGGVETQYF
few - TRBJ1-2 TRBV28 TGTGCCAGCAGTTTCAGGCTCCAGACTGTTAACTATGGCTACACCTTC CASSFRLQTVNYGYTF
- - TRBJ1-1 TRBV5-1 TGCGCCAGCAGCTTTGGAGGTACGGCGAACACTGAAGCTTTCTTT CASSFGGTANTEAFF
few - TRBJ1-5 TRBV28 TGTGCCAGCAGTTTTGAGATTGGCAATCAGCCCCAGCATTTT CASSFEIGNQPQHF
few TRBD2 TRBJ2-5 TRBV6-5 TGTGCCAGCAGCTCGCGGGGGGCCCGGAAAGAGACCCAGTACTTC CASSSRGARKETQYF
few TRBD2 TRBJ2-3 TRBV7-9 TGTGCCAGCAGCGCCGACGGGAGGTCGACAGATACGCAGTATTTT CASSADGRSTDTQYF
- - TRBJ1-5 TRBV2 TGTGCCAGCAGCGCAGAAGGTTCCAATCAGCCCCAGCATTTT CASSAEGSNQPQHF
- TRBD2 TRBJ2-1 TRBV7-2 TGTGCCAGCAGCCCCCGGACTAGCGGGAATGGTGAGCAGTTCTTC CASSPRTSGNGEQFF
- TRBD1 TRBJ1-1 TRBV5-1 TGCGCCAGCAGCTTCCCCGACAGGGACGGAACTGAAGCTTTCTTT CASSFPDRDGTEAFF
- - TRBJ2-2 TRBV6-5 TGTGCCAGCAGTTACACAACAGGGTTCGCCGGGGAGCTGTTTTTT CASSYTTGFAGELFF
few - TRBJ1-1 TRBV9 TGTGCCAGCAGCGTACCCGGGAACACTGAAGCTTTCTTT CASSVPGNTEAFF
few - TRBJ2-6 TRBV20-1 TGCAGTGCTACCAGCACTGGGGCCAACGTCCTGACTTTC CSATSTGANVLTF
- - TRBJ2-7 TRBV5-1 TGCGCCAGCAGCCCTCGCCCCGGGGGGCTACAGGACGAGCAGTACTTC CASSPRPGGLQDEQYF
few - TRBJ1-1 TRBV4-3 TGCGCCAGCAGCCAAGCAGAATCTGAAGCTTTCTTT CASSQAESEAFF
- - TRBJ2-5 TRBV5-1 TGCGCCAGCAGCGCTGAGGGTAGAATAGAGACCCAGTACTTC CASSAEGRIETQYF
few TRBD2 TRBJ2-1 TRBV24-1 TGTGCCACCAGTGACCCCCTAGCGGGGTCTTACAATGAGCAGTTCTTC CATSDPLAGSYNEQFF
few - TRBJ1-2 TRBV3-1 TGTGCCAGCAGCTCCAGGGTTCTAGTAGACTATGGCTACACCTTC CASSSRVLVDYGYTF
- - TRBJ2-2 TRBV7-3 TGTGCCAGCAGCGTAACGACAGACTTAACCGGGGAGCTGTTTTTT CASSVTTDLTGELFF
many TRBD1 TRBJ1-2 TRBV20-1 TGCAGTGCCAAAACAGGGGGATACGGCTACACCTTC CSAKTGGYGYTF
- TRBD2 TRBJ2-3 TRBV29-1 TGCAGCGTTGAACGGGGGGGGACAGATACGCAGTATTTT CSVERGGTDTQYF
few TRBD2 TRBJ2-2 TRBV7-6 TGTGCCAGCAGCTTAAAACCAGCGGGGGCCGGGGAGCTGTTTTTT CASSLKPAGAGELFF
few - TRBJ2-5 TRBV7-3 TGTGCCAGCAGCTTAACTAGTTTTGGACGAACCCAAGAGACCCAGTACTTC CASSLTSFGRTQETQYF
- - TRBJ2-1 TRBV7-2 TGTGCCAGCAGCTTACAGACCCTAGTCTCCTACAATGAGCAGTTCTTC CASSLQTLVSYNEQFF
- TRBD1 TRBJ1-1 TRBV29-1 TGCAGCGCCGCGAATCCGGGACAGAAGAACACTGAAGCTTTCTTT CSAANPGQKNTEAFF
- - TRBJ2-7 TRBV28 TGTGCCAGCCGCTACCGGGCCCTATACGAGCAGTACTTC CASRYRALYEQYF
few TRBD1 TRBJ1-3 TRBV7-8 TGTGCCAGCAGCTTTGGACAGGGATCATCTGGTTACACCATATATTTT CASSFGQGSSGYTIYF
- - TRBJ1-1 TRBV5-1 TGCGCCAGCAGCAACGGTGGGTTGAACACTGAAGCTTTCTTT CASSNGGLNTEAFF
- - TRBJ1-1 TRBV12-5 TGTGCTAGTGGTTTGATCGACACTGAAGCTTTCTTC CASGLIDTEAFF
few TRBD2 TRBJ2-5 TRBV5-1 TGCGCCAGCAGCTTGGCGGGGGGAGGTCAAGAGACCCAGTACTTC CASSLAGGGQETQYF
few - TRBJ1-2 TRBV7-9 TGTGCCAGCAGCTTAATGGCAGGGGCGGACTATGGCTACACCTTC CASSLMAGADYGYTF